Listed below are T cell receptor beta chains from one sample, sequenced in a study of OX40 agonist ivuxolimab in advanced cancers. Profiling relied on immunoSEQ multiplex PCR, and the TCRdb table lists in-frame clones only, not all of them. The top ten hold less than 8% of the sample, which has fewer than 90,000 clones, 85% to 95% seen once. The source was CD4+ or CD8+ T cells sorted from blood, collected in a trial of the OX40 agonist ivuxolimab. These receptors were taken from an adult with an advanced solid tumor such as melanoma, head and neck, liver or kidney cancer. The CDR3 runs from the conserved cysteine through the conserved F or W. The order of the fields is J gene, clone size, D gene, V gene, CDR3 DNA, CDR3 protein. A D gene is named only where the DNA matches it firmly. Rows give clone size only sometimes, using once, few, many, or a class for an expanded clone.

>TRBJ2-1|-|-|TRBV5-1
TGCGCCAGCAGCTTGGAACCGTACAATGAGCAGTTCTTC
CASSLEPYNEQFF
>TRBJ1-4|-|TRBD1|TRBV28
TGTGCCAGCAGTTTTGGGACAGCTAATGAAAAACTGTTTTTT
CASSFGTANEKLFF
>TRBJ1-1|-|-|TRBV6-6
TGTGCCAGCAGTTACTCCCCCCCAGGGACTGAAGCTTTCTTT
CASSYSPPGTEAFF
>TRBJ2-2|-|-|TRBV27
TGTGCCAGCTCCCACACCGGGGAGCTGTTTTTT
CASSHTGELFF
>TRBJ2-1|-|-|TRBV19
TGTGCCAGTAGTATAAGTCCGATGGGGGATGAGCAGTTCTTC
CASSISPMGDEQFF
>TRBJ1-2|-|-|TRBV27
TGTGCCAGCAGTCCCCGATGGGGATGGCTAGACACCTTC
CASSPRWGWLDTF
>TRBJ2-2|-|-|TRBV19
TGTGCCAGTAGTACCCTGGGGGGGCGCGACACCGGGGAGCTGTTTTTT
CASSTLGGRDTGELFF
>TRBJ2-7|-|-|TRBV10-2
TGCGCCAGCAGTGATAGGTACAGGAGCTCCTACGAGCAGTACTTC
CASSDRYRSSYEQYF
>TRBJ2-3|-|-|TRBV5-1
TGCGCCAGCAGGGAGGTTGGGGTAGATACGCAGTATTTT
CASREVGVDTQYF
>TRBJ2-3|-|-|TRBV6-5
TGTGCCAGCAGTTACGACGCAGATACGCAGTATTTT
CASSYDADTQYF
>TRBJ1-2|-|-|TRBV4-3
TGCGCCAGCAGCCAGGGGAGGGCCGGGGGCTATGGCTACACCTTC
CASSQGRAGGYGYTF
>TRBJ2-7|-|-|TRBV4-1
TGCGCCAGCAGCCAGCCCGGGACGAGGGAGCAGTACTTC
CASSQPGTREQYF
>TRBJ2-7|-|TRBD1|TRBV7-9
TGTGCCAGCAGCTTAGTGCGACAGGGGACGGGGAGGTACGAGCAGTACTTC
CASSLVRQGTGRYEQYF
>TRBJ2-1|-|TRBD1|TRBV2
TGTGCCAGCAGTGAAGATTTGGGACAGGGTTACAATGAGCAGTTCTTC
CASSEDLGQGYNEQFF
>TRBJ1-2|-|-|TRBV11-2
TGTGCCAGCAGCGTCGAGGGACGTTCCTATGGCTACACCTTC
CASSVEGRSYGYTF
>TRBJ2-1|-|-|TRBV4-1
TGCGCCAGCAGCCACCGGACTGTCGACTACAATGAGCAGTTCTTC
CASSHRTVDYNEQFF
>TRBJ1-2|-|-|TRBV27
TGTGCCAGCAGTGACTTCTATGGCTACACCTTC
CASSDFYGYTF
>TRBJ2-1|-|TRBD2|TRBV4-1
TGCGCCAGCAGCCAAGTCGGGGGGGCCTACAATGAGCAGTTCTTC
CASSQVGGAYNEQFF
>TRBJ1-2|once|TRBD1|TRBV5-6
TGTGCCAGCAGCCCGGACAGGATTTATGGCTACACCTTC
CASSPDRIYGYTF
>TRBJ1-1|-|-|TRBV18
TGTGCCAGCTCACCAGGGTACACTGAAGCTTTCTTT
CASSPGYTEAFF
>TRBJ1-4|once|-|TRBV6-5
TGTGCCAGCAGTTACTCGGGACCCGATGAAAAACTGTTTTTT
CASSYSGPDEKLFF
>TRBJ1-1|few|-|TRBV15
TGTGCCACCAGCAGAGGAAGGGGCCTTAACACTGAAGCTTTCTTT
CATSRGRGLNTEAFF
>TRBJ2-7|-|TRBD1|TRBV5-1
TGCGCCAGCAGCTTGGTGGGACAGGGCCCCTACGAGCAGTACTTC
CASSLVGQGPYEQYF
>TRBJ1-1|once|-|TRBV11-2
TGTGCCAGCAGCGTTAATCAGGGGTGGGCCGCTTTCTTT
CASSVNQGWAAFF
>TRBJ1-1|-|-|TRBV27
TGTGCCAGCAGTTTATCAGGGAGGGGAATGAACACTGAAGCTTTCTTT
CASSLSGRGMNTEAFF
>TRBJ2-2|-|-|TRBV6-5
TGTGCCAGCACCACGGGGAGCTTTCTCGCCGGGGAGCTGTTTTTT
CASTTGSFLAGELFF
>TRBJ1-5|-|-|TRBV27
TGTGCCAGCAGTTTAACCGCGTACGCAGATAGCAATCAGCCCCAGCATTTT
CASSLTAYADSNQPQHF
>TRBJ2-7|-|TRBD1|TRBV5-4
TGTGCCAGCAGCCCGATGACAGGGCCCTACGAGCAGTACTTC
CASSPMTGPYEQYF
>TRBJ2-1|-|-|TRBV27
TGTGCCAGCAGTTTAAGTGGCTACCACAATGAGCAGTTCTTC
CASSLSGYHNEQFF
>TRBJ1-4|-|-|TRBV27
TGTGCCAGCCGTGAGGGGGGTGAAAAACTGTTTTTT
CASREGGEKLFF
>TRBJ1-2|-|-|TRBV9
TGTGCCAGCAGCGTAGCAGGGGACACTAACTATGGCTACACCTTC
CASSVAGDTNYGYTF
>TRBJ1-2|-|-|TRBV4-1
TGCGCCAGCAGGTCAACGGGTGGCTACACCTTC
CASRSTGGYTF
>TRBJ2-7|once|TRBD1|TRBV4-1
TGCGCCAGCAGCCAAGGGGACAGGGGCGCCTACGAGCAGTACTTC
CASSQGDRGAYEQYF
>TRBJ2-1|once|-|TRBV28
TGTGCCAGCAGTTCCTTATGGCGGGGCTACGAAGATGAGCAGTTCTTC
CASSSLWRGYEDEQFF
>TRBJ2-7|-|-|TRBV6-6
TGTGCCAGCAGTTACTCACAGACCTACGAGCAGTACTTC
CASSYSQTYEQYF
>TRBJ2-1|-|-|TRBV7-8
TGTGCCAGCCTTGGAGGAAACAATGAGCAGTTCTTC
CASLGGNNEQFF
>TRBJ2-7|-|TRBD1|TRBV13
TGTGCCAGCAGCTTTCAGGGGGACAACGAGCAGTACTTC
CASSFQGDNEQYF
>TRBJ2-2|-|-|TRBV19
TGTGCCAGTAGTATTGGGCAGGGATTTACCGGGGAGCTGTTTTTT
CASSIGQGFTGELFF
>TRBJ1-5|once|-|TRBV4-1
TGCGCCAGCAGCCAACTACAGGGTCATCAGCCCCAGCATTTT
CASSQLQGHQPQHF
>TRBJ2-7|-|-|TRBV7-9
TGTGCCAGCAGCTCACTCCCTAGGGCGGGAACATCTCGGGAGCAGTACTTC
CASSSLPRAGTSREQYF
>TRBJ2-7|-|TRBD1|TRBV7-2
TGTGCCAGCAGCCACAGGACAGGCCTCTCCTACGAGCAGTACTTC
CASSHRTGLSYEQYF
>TRBJ1-5|-|-|TRBV9
TGTGCCAGCAGCGTAGAGGATAGCAATCAGCCCCAGCATTTT
CASSVEDSNQPQHF
>TRBJ2-4|-|-|TRBV11-2
TGTGCCAGCAGCTTACTCGGGACACCGACCCCCAAAAACATTCAGTACTTC
CASSLLGTPTPKNIQYF
>TRBJ2-5|-|TRBD2|TRBV5-5
TGTGCCAGCAGCCGCAGCGGGGGACAAGAGACCCAGTACTTC
CASSRSGGQETQYF
>TRBJ2-7|-|-|TRBV5-5
TGTGCCAGCATTGAGGGAGGCACCTACGAGCAGTACTTC
CASIEGGTYEQYF
>TRBJ2-3|-|TRBD2|TRBV12-5
TGTGCTAGTGGTTTGGCCGGGACTAGCGGGGGTGATACGCAGTATTTT
CASGLAGTSGGDTQYF
>TRBJ1-2|few|TRBD1|TRBV14
TGTGCCAGCAGCCCGATAGAGGGCAGGGGGCGGGACACCTTC
CASSPIEGRGRDTF
>TRBJ2-1|-|TRBD1|TRBV20-1
TGCAGTGCTCGGACAGGGGAGCAGTTCTTC
CSARTGEQFF
>TRBJ2-6|once|-|TRBV11-2
TGTGCCAGCAGCTTAGTAACGGGTTTGGTCAGCCTTTACCCCGTCCTGACTTTC
CASSLVTGLVSLYPVLTF
>TRBJ1-1|once|-|TRBV6-5
TGTGCCAGCAGTTACGGGTCCTCCTGGAACACTGAAGCTTTCTTT
CASSYGSSWNTEAFF
>TRBJ1-4|-|-|TRBV30
TGTGCCTGCCATTCCGGGACGGGACTGTTTTTT
CACHSGTGLFF
>TRBJ2-1|-|-|TRBV6-5
TGTGCCAGCAGTTACTCCGGCGGGGGCACCTACAATGAGCAGTTCTTC
CASSYSGGGTYNEQFF